These T cell receptor beta chains were read from a single sample in a study of identical twins. TCRdb re-called the 5' RACE reads with MiXCR, one entry per CDR3 protein. The profile shows some 1,700,000 distinct CDR3 sequences, less than 40% of them singletons. Sequencing was done on a sample of cord blood. These receptors were obtained from a newborn girl in good health. Both conserved end residues are part of each CDR3. Fields, in order: J gene, clone size, V gene, D gene, CDR3 DNA, CDR3 protein. The D gene is left open where the match is weak. The listing skips clone size in some rows; elsewhere it reads once, few, many or a size class.

>TRBJ2-1|.|TRBV24-1|TRBD2
TGTGCCACCAGTGATCCTGGGACTAGCGCCTACAATGAGCAGTTCTTC
CATSDPGTSAYNEQFF
>TRBJ2-7|few|TRBV28|.
TGTGCCAGCAGTTCCCTAGGGACTTCCCCGGGCGAGCAGTACTTC
CASSSLGTSPGEQYF
>TRBJ2-4|many|TRBV13|.
TGTGCCAGCAGCTTAGTTCAGGGGGCCAAAAACATTCAGTACTTC
CASSLVQGAKNIQYF
>TRBJ2-1|.|TRBV10-3|.
TGTGCCATCATGGGCAGGGCCAATGAGCAGTTCTTC
CAIMGRANEQFF
>TRBJ2-7|.|TRBV20-1|TRBD2
TGCAGTGCTAGCCCCGGGGGGGACGAGCAGTACTTC
CSASPGGDEQYF
>TRBJ2-7|many|TRBV25-1|TRBD2
TGTGCCAGCTCTATTAGCGGGACCTCCTACGAGCAGTACTTC
CASSISGTSYEQYF
>TRBJ1-1|.|TRBV29-1|.
TGCAGCGTGCGCAGGCTGAACACTGAAGCTTTCTTT
CSVRRLNTEAFF
>TRBJ1-4|few|TRBV10-3|.
TGTGCCATCAGGAGGGGGGACACAACTAATGAAAAACTGTTTTTT
CAIRRGDTTNEKLFF
>TRBJ2-7|few|TRBV12-3/TRBV12-4|.
TGTGCCAGCAGTTTAAGTTCGGGAGCCTTCACCTACGAGCAGTACTTC
CASSLSSGAFTYEQYF
>TRBJ1-5|once|TRBV6-1|.
TGTGCCAGCAGTGTTCGCAGGTTCCCCCAGCCCCAGCATTTT
CASSVRRFPQPQHF
>TRBJ1-4|.|TRBV7-9|.
TGTGCCAGCAGCCAAGGGACGGTGACTAATGAAAAACTGTTTTTT
CASSQGTVTNEKLFF
>TRBJ2-2|.|TRBV12-3/TRBV12-4|.
TGTGCCAGCAGCAAGGTGATCACCGGGGAGCTGTTTTTT
CASSKVITGELFF
>TRBJ2-3|.|TRBV3-1|.
TGTGCCAGCAGCCAAGTTCGGCTAGTAACAGATACGCAGTATTTT
CASSQVRLVTDTQYF
>TRBJ1-2|few|TRBV7-8|.
TGTGCCAGCAGCCCAAGCTGGGCCCACTACTATGGCTACACCTTC
CASSPSWAHYYGYTF
>TRBJ2-5|.|TRBV2|TRBD1
TGTGCCAGCAAAGGACAGGGGTTCGATGAGCAGTACTTC
CASKGQGFDEQYF
>TRBJ2-1|few|TRBV12-3/TRBV12-4|TRBD1
TGTGCCAGCAGTTTCGCTCGGGACAGGGGCCATGAGCAGTTCTTC
CASSFARDRGHEQFF
>TRBJ1-4|.|TRBV20-1|.
TGCAGTGCTAGAGGCTGGGGGGGCACTAATGAAAAACTGTTTTTT
CSARGWGGTNEKLFF
>TRBJ2-7|.|TRBV28|TRBD2
TGTGCCAGCAGACCGTCCTTTAGCGGGAGAGGTAACGAGCAGTACTTC
CASRPSFSGRGNEQYF
>TRBJ1-2|few|TRBV7-2|TRBD1
TGTGCCAGCAGCCAGGGGACAGGGTACGATGGCTACACCTTC
CASSQGTGYDGYTF
>TRBJ2-3|many|TRBV29-1|TRBD1
TGCAGCGACAGGGGAGACAGAGATACGCAGTATTTT
CSDRGDRDTQYF
>TRBJ2-5|many|TRBV13|.
TGTGCCAGCAGTTACAGGGAGGAGCAGTACTTC
CASSYREEQYF
>TRBJ2-6|.|TRBV5-5|.
TGTGCCAGCAGCTTGCTTGGAGCCTTTTCTGGGGCCAACGTCCTGACTTTC
CASSLLGAFSGANVLTF
>TRBJ1-5|few|TRBV7-2|TRBD1
TGTGCCAGCAGCTTAAGTGGGACAGGGCTCAGCAATCAGCCCCAGCATTTT
CASSLSGTGLSNQPQHF
>TRBJ2-2|few|TRBV12-3/TRBV12-4|TRBD1
TGTGCCAGCAGTTTGGGGACAGGGGTTTTCGGGACCGGGGAGCTGTTTTTT
CASSLGTGVFGTGELFF
>TRBJ2-7|.|TRBV27|TRBD1
TGTGCCAGCAGTTCCAGGGGACAGGGGGCCCACGAGCAGTACTTC
CASSSRGQGAHEQYF
>TRBJ2-5|.|TRBV7-9|TRBD2
TGTGCCAGCAGCGTGACTAGCGGTACAGAGACCCAGTACTTC
CASSVTSGTETQYF
>TRBJ2-3|.|TRBV5-1|TRBD2
TGCGCCAGCAGCTTGTACGAGACTAGCGGGAGCCGAAGAGATACGCAGTATTTT
CASSLYETSGSRRDTQYF
>TRBJ2-3|few|TRBV9|TRBD2
TGTGCCAGCAGGTTTAGCGGGGGGGTCCCAGATACGCAGTATTTT
CASRFSGGVPDTQYF
>TRBJ2-7|.|TRBV5-1|TRBD1
TGCGCCAGCAGCGACGGGACAGGGAGATACTACGAGCAGTACTTC
CASSDGTGRYYEQYF
>TRBJ2-7|.|TRBV30|.
TGTGCCTGGATGAATTCCCACGAGCAGTACTTC
CAWMNSHEQYF
>TRBJ2-5|few|TRBV25-1|TRBD2
TGTGCCAGCAGTGAAACTAGCGGGTCAGAGACCCAGTACTTC
CASSETSGSETQYF
>TRBJ2-7|.|TRBV20-1|.
TGCAGTGCTAGTCTTACGAGGGGCGAGCAGTACTTC
CSASLTRGEQYF
>TRBJ1-3|.|TRBV6-6|.
TGTGCCAGCAGTCGAGAGGGGGGGACTGGAAACACCATATATTTT
CASSREGGTGNTIYF
>TRBJ2-3|.|TRBV5-6|TRBD1
TGTGCCAGCAGCCTCGGGGTACAGGGGGCTAGCACAGATACGCAGTATTTT
CASSLGVQGASTDTQYF
>TRBJ1-2|once|TRBV27|TRBD1
TGTGCCAGCAGTTGGAGCCGGACAGGGCTTGGCCACACCTTC
CASSWSRTGLGHTF
>TRBJ2-7|.|TRBV7-2|TRBD1
TGTGCCAGCAGCTCTTATAGGGGAGACAGGGGTAGGTTTAACGAGCAGTACTTC
CASSSYRGDRGRFNEQYF
>TRBJ2-1|few|TRBV20-1|.
TGCAGTGCTATTCAGGGGATGGCCTCCTACAATGAGCAGTTCTTC
CSAIQGMASYNEQFF
>TRBJ2-3|.|TRBV12-5|TRBD2
TGTGCTAGTGGTTTTTACAGCGGGGGCGCGAGAGATACGCAGTATTTT
CASGFYSGGARDTQYF
>TRBJ2-7|.|TRBV10-3|.
TGTGCCATCAGTCCTCTGGCCGTCGGCGGAGCCTACGAGCAGTACTTC
CAISPLAVGGAYEQYF
>TRBJ2-7|.|TRBV27|.
TGTGCCAGCAGTCTCGCCCTGGTTCGGAATCACTACGAGCAGTACTTC
CASSLALVRNHYEQYF